This T cell receptor beta chain was observed in a study of cytotoxic CD8 clonotypes in ibrutinib-treated CLL. Study-wide background: Patients: eleven to twelve relapsed/refractory, some 15 treatment-naive, under 18 IGHV unmutated.

The study's findings and limits: Timing of sampling differed between sustained-remission and progressing patients.

Repertoires were generated with immunoSEQ multiplex PCR, while TCRdb's copy carries only in-frame clones and drops some. Among under 200,000 clones listed, more than 65% were seen once. This clone came up a few times. Its target is unknown. Trimming took 10 bases from V and 2 from J; bases not matched to a gene: 7. The CDR3 runs 13 residues. Germline assignment: CDR1 MDHEN and CDR2 SYDVKM. The source is a human donor with chronic lymphocytic leukemia. The chain carries TRBV28 and TRBJ1-2; the match to TRBD1 covers 7 bases. Sequenced material: PBMCs, taken after 12 months of ibrutinib treatment. CDR3 sequence: CATIQTGNYGYTF. Written as DNA, the CDR3 is TGTGCCACCATTCAGACAGGGAACTATGGCTACACCTTC.